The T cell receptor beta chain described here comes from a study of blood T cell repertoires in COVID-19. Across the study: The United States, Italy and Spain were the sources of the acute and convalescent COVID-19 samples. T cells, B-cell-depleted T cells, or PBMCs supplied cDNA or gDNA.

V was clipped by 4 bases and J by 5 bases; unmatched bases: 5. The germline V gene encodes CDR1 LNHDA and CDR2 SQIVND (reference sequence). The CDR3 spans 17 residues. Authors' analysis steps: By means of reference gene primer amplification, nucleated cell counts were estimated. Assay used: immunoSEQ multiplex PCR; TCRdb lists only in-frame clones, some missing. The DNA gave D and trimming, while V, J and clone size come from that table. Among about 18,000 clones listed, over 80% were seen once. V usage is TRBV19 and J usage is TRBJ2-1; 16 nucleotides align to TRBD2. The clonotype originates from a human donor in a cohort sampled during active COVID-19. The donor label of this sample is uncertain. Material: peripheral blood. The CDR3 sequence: CASSTSGLAGGNNEQFF. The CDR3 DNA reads TGTGCCAGTAGTACCTCGGGACTAGCGGGAGGGAACAATGAGCAGTTCTTC.